This T cell receptor beta chain was documented in a study of memory CD4+ T cells and cytomegalovirus serostatus. Study-level background: Of the healthy Belgian adults, under 10 were CMV seropositive and more than 20 seronegative. Overall study results and limits: Each of fewer than 80 CMV-associated TCRbeta sequences occurred in one to five individuals. Suggested: most of the CMV-linked TCR signature lies in CD4+ memory cells.

Under the authors' procedure: After removing out-of-frame reads, 2,204,828 distinct TCRbeta sequences remained. Sequencing used immunoSEQ multiplex PCR; TCRdb keeps in-frame clones, though not all of them. The DNA gave D and trimming, while V, J and clone size come from that table. This sample has under 55,000 clones, with approximately 78% found just once. CDR3 length: 13 residues. V dropped 3 bases and J dropped 0 bases, with 5 bases sitting between them. Germline lookup yields CDR1 SEHNR and CDR2 FQNEAQ (reference sequence). Concerning this clone: The antigen remains undetermined.

Single viable CD3+CD4+CD8-CD45RO+ cells were sorted as the memory CD4+ T cells. This receptor was identified in an adult in good health and CMV-seronegative. J is TRBJ1-1 and V is TRBV7-9; no firm D call. The sample consisted of memory CD4+ T cells from blood. The CDR3 DNA is TGTGCCAGCAGCTTTAACATGAACACTGAAGCTTTCTTT. Translating gives CASSFNMNTEAFF.